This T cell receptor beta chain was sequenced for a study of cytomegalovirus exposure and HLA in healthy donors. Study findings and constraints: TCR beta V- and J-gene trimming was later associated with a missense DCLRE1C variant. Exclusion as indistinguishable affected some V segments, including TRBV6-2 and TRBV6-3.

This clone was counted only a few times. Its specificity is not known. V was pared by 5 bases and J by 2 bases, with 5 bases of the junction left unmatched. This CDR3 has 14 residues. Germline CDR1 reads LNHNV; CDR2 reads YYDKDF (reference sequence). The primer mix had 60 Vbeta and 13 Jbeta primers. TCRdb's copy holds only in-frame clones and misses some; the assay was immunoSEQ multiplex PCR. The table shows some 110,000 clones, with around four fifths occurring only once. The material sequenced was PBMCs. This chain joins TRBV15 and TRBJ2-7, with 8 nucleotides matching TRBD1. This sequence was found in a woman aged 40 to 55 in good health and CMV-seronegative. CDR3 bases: TGTGCCACCAGCTTCGGACAGGGACCCTACGAGCAGTACTTC. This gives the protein CATSFGQGPYEQYF. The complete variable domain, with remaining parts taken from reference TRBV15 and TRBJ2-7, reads DAMVIQNPRYQVTQFGKPVTLSCSQTLNHNVMYWYQQKSSQAPKLLFHYYDKDFNNEADTPDNFQSRRPNTSFCFLDIRSPGLGDTAMYLCATSFGQGPYEQYFGPGTRLTVT.